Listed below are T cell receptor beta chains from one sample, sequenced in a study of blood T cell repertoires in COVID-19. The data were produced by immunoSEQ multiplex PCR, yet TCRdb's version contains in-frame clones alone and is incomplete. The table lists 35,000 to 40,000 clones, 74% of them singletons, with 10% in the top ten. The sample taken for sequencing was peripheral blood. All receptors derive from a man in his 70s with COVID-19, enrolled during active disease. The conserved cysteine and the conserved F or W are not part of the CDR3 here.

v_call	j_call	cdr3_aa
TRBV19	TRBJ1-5	ASSAGRLNQPQH
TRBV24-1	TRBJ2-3	ATSASEQGNTQY
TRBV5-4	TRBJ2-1	ASSLALAMGEQF
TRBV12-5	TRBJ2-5	ASGAGLVGPETQY
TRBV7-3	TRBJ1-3	ASSLTGAGTGANTIY
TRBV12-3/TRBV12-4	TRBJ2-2	ASSLPGELF
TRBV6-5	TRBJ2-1	ATGRGSYNEQF
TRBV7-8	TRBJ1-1	ASSSPGIGGNTEAF
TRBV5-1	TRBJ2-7	ASSIRTGGRYEQY
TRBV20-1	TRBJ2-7	SAGGGYEQY
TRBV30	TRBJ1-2	AWSFAGGSRGYT
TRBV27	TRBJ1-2	ASSLTGGWGYT
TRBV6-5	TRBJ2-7	ASMRGPSSSYEQY
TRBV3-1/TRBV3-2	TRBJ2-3	ASSQDRSSTDTQY
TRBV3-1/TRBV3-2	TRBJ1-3	ASSPSLTGGAGNTIY
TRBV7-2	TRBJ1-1	ASSFRNTEAF
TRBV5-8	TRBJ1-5	ASSSFNQPQH
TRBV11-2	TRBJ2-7	ASSSGTVNFDEQY
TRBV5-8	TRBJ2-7	ASSIRRGLAIDEQY
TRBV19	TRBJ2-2	ASGPLWTSGVSDMLTGELF
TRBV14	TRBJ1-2	ASSPGQGGYT
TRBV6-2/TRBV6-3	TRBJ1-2	ASSRDRDYGYT
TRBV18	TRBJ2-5	ASSSNSEETQY
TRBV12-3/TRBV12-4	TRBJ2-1	ASKNGRDEQF
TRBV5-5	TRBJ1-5	ASSFRTGDYSNQPQH
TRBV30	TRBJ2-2	AWSGSVGDSNTGELF
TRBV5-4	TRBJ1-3	ASSFKRETGNTIY
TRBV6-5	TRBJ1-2	ASSTGGRPAGYT
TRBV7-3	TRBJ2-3	ASSLSSFTDTQY
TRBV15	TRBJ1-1	ATSRDMRGKGLGHTEAF
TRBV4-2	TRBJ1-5	ASSQRGDSNQPQH
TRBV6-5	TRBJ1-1	ASSPREAF
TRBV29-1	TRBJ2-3	SVRLAGEITQY
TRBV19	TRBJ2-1	ASTGYSPGDNEQF
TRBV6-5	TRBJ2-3	ASSSRLTDTQY
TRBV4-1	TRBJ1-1	ASSFRTGNTEAF
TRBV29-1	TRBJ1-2	SAGFKPGQGHGGYT
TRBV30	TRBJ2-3	AWDIQSTTDTQY
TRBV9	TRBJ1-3	ASSETYSSGNTIY
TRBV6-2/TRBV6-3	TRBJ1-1	ASSYFGQGIDKWRNTEAF
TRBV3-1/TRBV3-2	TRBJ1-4	ASSVPGQDEKLF
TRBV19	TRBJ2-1	ASSIASGRMYEQF
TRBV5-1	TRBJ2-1	ASSLAGGTHYNEQF
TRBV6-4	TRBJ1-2	ASSLTGDYGYT
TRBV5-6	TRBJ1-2	ASSLWGGEGYT
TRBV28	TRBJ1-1	ASSLDSAHTEAF
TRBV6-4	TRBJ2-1	ASSENMVTGGLYEQF
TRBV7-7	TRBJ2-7	ASSLGASGKNYEQY